A selection of T cell receptor beta chains follows, all from one sample in a study of blood T cells in healthy people across ages. TCRdb re-called the 5' RACE reads with MiXCR, one entry per CDR3 protein. This sample carries roughly 830,000 distinct CDR3 sequences, approximately 67% of them seen once, and the ten largest clones take about 27%. The sequenced sample was blood. Receptor source: a man aged 25-45 years in good health. CDR3s include the opening cysteine and the closing phenylalanine or tryptophan. A D gene is named only where the DNA matches it firmly. Size is omitted from some rows. Given values are once, few, many or a class for expanded clones.

v_gene	d_gene	j_gene	abundance	CDR3aa	CDR3nt
TRBV7-2	TRBD1	TRBJ1-2	.	CASSFRGQGGDGYTF	TGTGCCAGCAGCTTCCGAGGACAGGGAGGCGATGGCTACACCTTC
TRBV9	.	TRBJ2-5	.	CASSVSSSSYNEQYF	TGTGCCAGCAGCGTTAGTTCCAGCTCCTACAATGAGCAGTACTTC
TRBV27	.	TRBJ1-1	.	CASSFIGTEAFF	TGTGCCAGCAGTTTTATTGGCACTGAAGCTTTCTTT
TRBV7-3	.	TRBJ2-5	.	CASSLIARETQYF	TGTGCCAGCAGCTTAATTGCACGCGAGACCCAGTACTTC
TRBV7-9	TRBD2	TRBJ2-1	.	CASNLELAGDNEQFF	TGTGCCAGCAACTTAGAACTAGCGGGGGACAATGAGCAGTTCTTC
TRBV7-3	.	TRBJ2-1	.	CASSQTLVSEQFF	TGTGCCAGCAGCCAGACACTTGTTAGTGAGCAGTTCTTC
TRBV12-3/TRBV12-4	TRBD1	TRBJ1-1	.	CASSLGRTGFTEAFF	TGTGCCAGCAGTTTAGGGAGGACAGGTTTCACTGAAGCTTTCTTT
TRBV12-3/TRBV12-4	TRBD1	TRBJ1-2	.	CASSPGQGRNYTF	TGTGCCAGCAGTCCGGGACAGGGTCGCAACTACACCTTC
TRBV27	TRBD1	TRBJ2-7	once	CASSLGLSGGIPYEQYF	TGTGCCAGCAGTTTAGGGCTCTCAGGGGGAATCCCCTACGAGCAGTACTTC
TRBV27	.	TRBJ1-1	.	CASSLWGAGTEAFF	TGTGCCAGCAGTTTGTGGGGGGCAGGCACTGAAGCTTTCTTT
TRBV7-2	TRBD1	TRBJ2-5	.	CASSYGQGGTQYF	TGTGCCAGCAGCTACGGACAGGGCGGGACCCAGTACTTC
TRBV15	.	TRBJ1-6	.	CATSRDSLSPLHF	TGTGCCACCAGCAGAGATTCCCTATCACCCCTCCACTTT
TRBV6-5	TRBD2	TRBJ2-1	.	CASRFGGSYNEQFF	TGTGCCAGCCGTTTCGGGGGGTCGTACAATGAGCAGTTCTTC
TRBV6-2/TRBV6-3	TRBD2	TRBJ2-5	.	CASRTAPGTSEGETQYF	TGTGCCAGCAGAACCGCCCCCGGGACTAGCGAGGGAGAGACCCAGTACTTC
TRBV12-3/TRBV12-4	.	TRBJ2-3	.	CASRRSTDMQYF	TGTGCCAGCAGACGGAGCACAGATATGCAGTATTTT
TRBV7-2	TRBD1	TRBJ2-5	.	CASSLVGQKETQYF	TGTGCCAGCAGCTTAGTGGGACAGAAAGAGACCCAGTACTTC
TRBV12-3/TRBV12-4	.	TRBJ1-4	.	CASSPGAGEKLFF	TGTGCCAGCAGCCCGGGGGCTGGGGAAAAACTGTTTTTT
TRBV7-2	.	TRBJ2-3	few	CASSLYPGTYGDTQYF	TGTGCCAGCAGCTTGTACCCCGGGACCTACGGGGATACGCAGTATTTT
TRBV2	TRBD1	TRBJ1-5	.	CASSEGGTGTNQPQHF	TGTGCCAGCAGTGAAGGCGGGACAGGAACAAATCAGCCCCAGCATTTT
TRBV7-9	.	TRBJ2-1	.	CASSKGRGTINEQFF	TGTGCCAGCAGCAAGGGACGGGGGACCATAAATGAGCAGTTCTTC
TRBV29-1	TRBD1	TRBJ2-5	once	CSVEQGVETQYF	TGCAGCGTTGAACAGGGGGTAGAGACCCAGTACTTC
TRBV11-2	.	TRBJ2-1	.	CASSLVGPRRHNEQFF	TGTGCCAGCAGCTTAGTGGGCCCCCGACGACACAATGAGCAGTTCTTC
TRBV20-1	.	TRBJ2-1	once	CSARVWTNHMNEQFF	TGCAGTGCTAGAGTATGGACTAACCACATGAATGAGCAGTTCTTC
TRBV7-2	.	TRBJ1-2	.	CASSLVSQRLYGYTF	TGTGCCAGCAGCTTAGTTTCCCAGAGGCTCTATGGCTACACCTTC
TRBV7-3	.	TRBJ2-4	.	CASSSDGGENRIQYF	TGTGCCAGCAGTTCAGACGGCGGGGAGAACCGCATTCAGTACTTC
TRBV6-6	.	TRBJ2-5	.	CASTPARGSETQYF	TGTGCCAGCACCCCAGCCAGGGGCTCAGAGACCCAGTACTTC
TRBV11-2	TRBD1	TRBJ2-3	.	CASSFGRVTGLTDTQYF	TGTGCCAGCAGCTTCGGACGCGTGACAGGGCTTACAGATACGCAGTATTTT
TRBV20-1	TRBD1	TRBJ1-2	.	CSATRDRAYAGYTF	TGCAGTGCTACCCGGGACAGGGCTTATGCCGGCTACACCTTC
TRBV2	TRBD1	TRBJ2-7	.	CATTRDRDYGQYF	TGTGCCACAACCCGGGACAGGGACTACGGGCAGTACTTC
TRBV9	TRBD2	TRBJ2-3	.	CASSGPGTSGGARVRNTQYF	TGTGCCAGCAGCGGCCCCGGGACTAGCGGGGGGGCCCGGGTACGGAATACGCAGTATTTT
TRBV11-1	TRBD1	TRBJ2-1	few	CASSSPTGMNEQFF	TGTGCCAGCAGCTCCCCGACAGGGATGAATGAGCAGTTCTTC
TRBV9	TRBD1	TRBJ2-7	.	CASSFSHDRVDEQYF	TGTGCCAGCAGTTTCTCTCACGACAGGGTAGATGAGCAGTACTTC
TRBV19	TRBD1	TRBJ2-2	.	CASSVDRRITGELFF	TGTGCCAGTAGTGTGGACAGGCGGATCACCGGGGAGCTGTTTTTT
TRBV5-1	TRBD1	TRBJ2-7	.	CASSSPGQPKTYF	TGCGCCAGCAGCTCCCCGGGACAGCCGAAGACGTACTTC
TRBV7-2	TRBD1	TRBJ1-2	.	CASSADRANGGYTF	TGTGCCAGCAGCGCAGACAGGGCGAACGGTGGCTACACCTTC
TRBV4-2	.	TRBJ1-2	few	CASSQEFGHINYGYTF	TGTGCCAGCAGCCAAGAGTTCGGCCATATCAACTATGGCTACACCTTC
TRBV9	.	TRBJ2-7	.	CASSATGSVEGEQYF	TGTGCCAGCAGCGCTACAGGCTCCGTGGAGGGCGAGCAGTACTTC
TRBV7-2	TRBD1	TRBJ1-2	.	CASSLDRTGGMGYTF	TGTGCCAGCAGCTTAGACAGGACAGGGGGCATGGGCTACACCTTC
TRBV15	TRBD1	TRBJ2-7	few	CATSRGQGAAFWEQYF	TGTGCCACCAGCAGAGGACAGGGGGCGGCCTTTTGGGAGCAGTACTTC
TRBV6-1	.	TRBJ1-5	.	CASSVAQGGQPQHF	TGTGCCAGCAGTGTGGCACAGGGAGGACAGCCCCAGCATTTT